This section outlines one T cell receptor beta chain sequence together with its context. Its specificity is not known. Measured with immunoSEQ multiplex PCR; TCRdb has only the in-frame clones, and not every one. The sample consists of some 150,000 clones, approximately 90% of them appearing once. This CDR3 region has 15 residues. Trimming cost V 3 bases and J 7 bases; bases outside gene matches: 14. Germline assignment: CDR1 DFQATT and CDR2 SNEGSKA (reference sequence). The sample is drawn from a study of T cell responses to AZD1222 COVID-19 vaccine. Study-wide points: Baseline serology detected seropositivity in only six AZD1222 recipients. Reports indicate that nearly half of spike-specific TCRs are directed at unmutated variant regions.

This TCR derives from an adult in good health. The material was peripheral blood, obtained on day 0 of AZD1222 vaccination. The genes are TRBV20-1 and TRBJ2-5, with 7 bases that match TRBD2. The CDR3 loop is CSASGTTWGGGTQYF. CDR3 nucleotide sequence: TGCAGTGCTAGTGGGACTACATGGGGTGGAGGGACCCAGTACTTC.